The rows below give T cell receptor beta chains drawn from one sample of a study of PD-1 blockade in classical Hodgkin lymphoma. Sequencing was performed with immunoSEQ multiplex PCR; in TCRdb, only in-frame clones are kept and a portion is missing. The sample contains about 15,000 clones, around four fifths of which appear only once. The sequencing here drew on CD4+ T cells from blood, taken at baseline. These receptors were collected from a human donor with classical Hodgkin lymphoma. Both conserved end residues are part of each CDR3. D genes are given only for firm matches. Not every row has a clone size; where given, it reads once, few, many or a size class.

J gene | V gene | D gene | clone size | CDR3 protein | CDR3 DNA
TRBJ2-5 | TRBV4-3 | NA | NA | CASSQDGYQETQYF | TGCGCCAGCAGCCAAGACGGTTACCAAGAGACCCAGTACTTC
TRBJ1-2 | TRBV5-1 | NA | NA | CASSLDPNYGYTF | TGCGCCAGCAGCTTGGACCCGAACTATGGCTACACCTTC
TRBJ2-3 | TRBV7-9 | NA | NA | CASSKRVGLGTDTQYF | TGTGCCAGCAGCAAACGGGTAGGGTTGGGCACAGATACGCAGTATTTT
TRBJ1-4 | TRBV19 | NA | NA | CASSSEYRSGVPEKLFF | TGTGCCAGTAGTTCCGAATACAGGTCTGGGGTTCCGGAAAAACTGTTTTTT
TRBJ1-1 | TRBV5-1 | NA | NA | CASSLATGPGTEAFF | TGCGCCAGCAGCTTGGCGACAGGTCCGGGCACTGAAGCTTTCTTT
TRBJ2-1 | TRBV11-2 | NA | NA | CASSPVGGLRNEQFF | TGTGCCAGCAGCCCGGTAGGTGGTCTCCGCAATGAGCAGTTCTTC
TRBJ2-2 | TRBV30 | NA | NA | CAWREFSGELFF | TGTGCCTGGAGGGAATTTAGCGGGGAGCTGTTTTTT
TRBJ2-1 | TRBV27 | TRBD2 | few | CASSHLAGGNEQFF | TGTGCCAGCAGCCACTTAGCGGGAGGAAATGAGCAGTTCTTC
TRBJ2-3 | TRBV7-6 | NA | NA | CASSLQTTYTDTQYF | TGTGCCAGCAGCCTCCAGACTACCTACACAGATACGCAGTATTTT
TRBJ2-7 | TRBV18 | TRBD2 | NA | CASSHTSGSYEQYF | TGTGCCAGCTCACACACTAGCGGGAGCTACGAGCAGTACTTC
TRBJ2-1 | TRBV29-1 | NA | NA | CSVDEISGGSPYNEQFF | TGCAGCGTTGATGAGATATCCGGGGGTAGTCCGTACAATGAGCAGTTCTTC
TRBJ1-2 | TRBV5-4 | TRBD1 | few | CASRPWTGANYGYTF | TGTGCCAGCAGACCCTGGACAGGAGCTAACTATGGCTACACCTTC
TRBJ2-6 | TRBV5-1 | NA | NA | CASSSSNSGANVLTF | TGCGCCAGCAGCTCGAGTAACTCTGGGGCCAACGTCCTGACTTTC
TRBJ2-2 | TRBV13 | TRBD2 | NA | CASSQLAGAGGELFF | TGTGCCAGCTCCCAGCTAGCGGGGGCCGGCGGGGAGCTGTTTTTT
TRBJ2-7 | TRBV28 | NA | NA | CAIQGSYEQYF | TGTGCCATCCAGGGATCCTACGAGCAGTACTTC
TRBJ1-1 | TRBV27 | NA | NA | CASSSYPDRFAEAFF | TGTGCCAGCAGTTCATATCCCGACCGCTTTGCTGAAGCTTTCTTT
TRBJ2-7 | TRBV9 | NA | NA | CASSERSDSYEQYF | TGTGCCAGCAGCGAAAGGAGCGACTCCTACGAGCAGTACTTC
TRBJ2-1 | TRBV11-2 | TRBD2 | NA | CASGTSLSYNEQFF | TGTGCCAGCGGGACTAGCCTTTCCTACAATGAGCAGTTCTTC
TRBJ2-7 | TRBV9 | NA | NA | CASSVSATYEQYF | TGTGCCAGCAGCGTATCTGCCACCTACGAGCAGTACTTC
TRBJ1-6 | TRBV6-1 | NA | NA | CASSEEAGSPLHF | TGTGCCAGCAGTGAAGAGGCGGGTTCACCCCTCCACTTT
TRBJ1-5 | TRBV28 | NA | NA | CASTRPGSNQPQHF | TGTGCCAGCACCCGACCGGGGAGCAATCAGCCCCAGCATTTT
TRBJ1-3 | TRBV28 | NA | NA | CASSAFPGSHSGNTIYF | TGTGCCAGCAGTGCTTTCCCCGGCAGCCACTCTGGAAACACCATATATTTT
TRBJ2-1 | TRBV7-3 | NA | once | CASSSLRLVYNEQFF | TGTGCCAGCAGCTCCCTTAGGCTAGTCTACAATGAGCAGTTCTTC
TRBJ2-1 | TRBV5-4 | NA | NA | CASGAGSSYNEQFF | TGTGCCAGCGGGGCAGGTAGCTCCTACAATGAGCAGTTCTTC
TRBJ2-7 | TRBV29-1 | TRBD1 | NA | CSVEELGQGNEQYF | TGCAGCGTTGAAGAATTGGGACAGGGGAACGAGCAGTACTTC
TRBJ2-6 | TRBV9 | NA | NA | CASSVEQGPLSGANVLTF | TGTGCCAGCAGCGTGGAACAGGGCCCCCTCTCTGGGGCCAACGTCCTGACTTTC
TRBJ2-1 | TRBV7-3 | TRBD1 | NA | CASSLWAGGQDEQFF | TGTGCCAGCAGCTTATGGGCAGGGGGTCAAGATGAGCAGTTCTTC
TRBJ2-3 | TRBV25-1 | NA | NA | CASSEWGDTQYF | TGTGCCAGCAGTGAATGGGGAGATACGCAGTATTTT
TRBJ2-7 | TRBV7-8 | NA | NA | CASSFRDTDYEQYF | TGTGCCAGCAGCTTTCGGGACACCGACTACGAGCAGTACTTC
TRBJ2-5 | TRBV27 | NA | NA | CASSLTYQETQYF | TGTGCCAGCAGTTTAACGTACCAAGAGACCCAGTACTTC
TRBJ2-7 | TRBV27 | NA | NA | CASSFLGGYEQYF | TGTGCCAGCAGTTTTCTAGGGGGCTACGAGCAGTACTTC
TRBJ2-7 | TRBV5-8 | NA | NA | CASSLDRNGDRYF | TGTGCCAGCAGCTTGGATAGAAACGGTGATAGGTACTTC
TRBJ2-6 | TRBV5-1 | NA | NA | CASSLQSSGANVLTF | TGCGCCAGCAGCTTGCAAAGCTCTGGGGCCAACGTCCTGACTTTC
TRBJ2-2 | TRBV6-4 | NA | NA | CASSEFSQSNTGELFF | TGTGCCAGCAGTGAATTTAGTCAGAGTAACACCGGGGAGCTGTTTTTT
TRBJ2-1 | TRBV4-1 | TRBD2 | NA | CASSRGLAGRSSYNEQFF | TGCGCCAGCAGCCGAGGACTAGCGGGTAGGAGCTCCTACAATGAGCAGTTCTTC
TRBJ2-3 | TRBV6-6 | NA | NA | CASSFRQGTDTQYF | TGTGCCAGCAGTTTCCGACAGGGCACAGATACGCAGTATTTT
TRBJ2-2 | TRBV5-4 | NA | NA | CASSLPGLPGAGELFF | TGTGCCAGCAGCTTGCCCGGACTACCCGGGGCCGGGGAGCTGTTTTTT
TRBJ1-5 | TRBV2 | NA | few | CASSEGGYQPQHF | TGTGCCAGCAGTGAGGGGGGGTACCAGCCCCAGCATTTT
TRBJ2-1 | TRBV5-1 | TRBD2 | NA | CASSLERGLNEQFF | TGCGCCAGCAGCTTGGAGCGGGGGCTAAATGAGCAGTTCTTC
TRBJ1-6 | TRBV6-1 | TRBD1 | NA | CASRDRGDSPLHF | TGTGCCAGCAGAGACAGGGGTGATTCACCCCTCCACTTT